A single sample gave rise to the 28 T cell receptor beta chains below, sequenced in a study of cytomegalovirus exposure and HLA in healthy donors. The PCR had 60 Vbeta and 13 Jbeta primers. TCRdb keeps only in-frame clones here, not all; method: immunoSEQ multiplex PCR. The data hold some 130,000 clones, with about 80% observed a single time. Sequencing input: PBMCs. These receptors were obtained from a male donor in good health and CMV-seronegative.

The chain links TRBV7-9 to TRBJ2-1, with TRBD1 identical over 8 bases. The CDR3 length is 16 residues. The ends lost 5 bases at V and 0 bases at J; junction bases unmatched: 6. Germline V gene lookup returns CDR1 SEHNR and CDR2 FQNEAQ (reference sequence). For the CDR3, the DNA is TGTGCCAGCAGCCACCGGACAGGGAGCTCCTACAATGAGCAGTTCTTC. As protein: CASSHRTGSSYNEQFF. Full variable domain (missing parts from reference TRBV7-9 and TRBJ2-1): DTGVSQNPRHKITKRGQNVTFRCDPISEHNRLYWYRQTLGQGPEFLTYFQNEAQLEKSRLLSDRFSAERPKGSFSTLEIQRTEQGDSAMYLCASSHRTGSSYNEQFFGPGTRLTVL.

This clone was counted once. This rearrangement joins TRBV5-4 to TRBJ1-2; TRBD1 agrees at 7 bases. CDR1 SGHNT and CDR2 YYREEE come from the germline V gene (reference sequence). The length of the CDR3 is 14 residues. The V gene end was trimmed by 4 bases and the J gene end by 8 bases; junction bases not matched to a gene: 11. CDR3 amino acids: CASSRGTAERGYTF. As DNA, the CDR3 is TGTGCCAGCAGCCGGGGGACAGCTGAAAGGGGCTACACCTTC.

This clone was detected once. This chain links TRBV18 with TRBJ2-7, with D perhaps TRBD1 (6 bases). The length of the CDR3 is 13 residues. Germline V gene lookup returns CDR1 KGHSH and CDR2 LQKENI. The V end was cut by 3 bases, the J end by 3 bases, with 9 bases between. The CDR3 coding sequence is TGTGCCAGCTCACCGGCACAGGGCTACGAGCAGTACTTC. It translates to CASSPAQGYEQYF.

J is TRBJ2-2 and V is TRBV6-1; D possibly corresponds to TRBD1 (7 bases). Germline CDR1 reads MNHNS; CDR2 reads SASEGT. Trimming shortened V by 5 bases and J by 4 bases, and 14 bases separated the two germline ends. The CDR3 length is 15 residues. CDR3 DNA: TGTGCCAGCAGTCAGTACAGGGGAGGCACCGGGGAGCTGTTTTTT. As protein: CASSQYRGGTGELFF.

This clone has just one count. The chain has TRBV7-2 and TRBJ2-3, with a possible D match to TRBD2 (6 bases). V was shortened by 1 base and J by 6 bases, with 14 bases between the two germline ends. Germline values: CDR1 SGHTA, CDR2 FQGNSA. The CDR3 is 15 amino acids. CDR3 sequence: CASSLVTGVVDTQYF. CDR3 bases: TGTGCCAGCAGCTTAGTGACGGGGGTAGTTGATACGCAGTATTTT.

This sequence joins TRBV7-9 and TRBJ1-4, with 7 bases lining up with TRBD1. Germline lookup yields CDR1 SEHNR and CDR2 FQNEAQ (reference sequence). V dropped 5 bases and J dropped 4; count of bases not matched to a gene: 7. The CDR3 runs 15 residues. The CDR3 spells CASSQGQANNEKLFF. For the CDR3, the DNA is TGTGCCAGCAGCCAAGGACAGGCAAATAATGAAAAACTGTTTTTT.

The chain carries TRBV19 and TRBJ1-1; 9 bases line up with TRBD1. CDR1 and CDR2 (germline): LNHDA, SQIVND (reference sequence). The V gene end was trimmed by 1 base and the J gene end by 0 bases; junction bases not matched to a gene: 6. This CDR3 is 17 amino acids long. CDR3 amino acids: CASSIVLGTGMNTEAFF. DNA for the CDR3: TGTGCCAGTAGTATAGTTCTGGGGACAGGGATGAACACTGAAGCTTTCTTT.

This clone was counted a single time. The chain uses TRBV4-1 and TRBJ2-5, with D possibly being TRBD1 (6 bases). V was cut by 4 bases and J by 7 bases, with 10 bases left in between. This CDR3 is 12 amino acids long. From germline, CDR1 is MGHRA and CDR2 YSYEKL. CDR3 bases: TGCGCCAGCAGCCCCCCAGGGGTGACCCAGTACTTC. Protein sequence: CASSPPGVTQYF.

The V gene is TRBV18, the J gene TRBJ2-3; tentatively, D is TRBD2 (5 bases). The V end was cut by 3 bases, the J end by 1 base, with 14 bases between. The CDR3 is made up of 16 amino acids. The germline CDR1 and CDR2 sequences are KGHSH and LQKENI. The CDR3 DNA is TGTGCCAGCTCACCGGTTGCGGGTTCCGGCACAGATACGCAGTATTTT. Its translation is CASSPVAGSGTDTQYF.

The chain joins TRBV18 to TRBJ2-7, with unresolved D. CDR3 size: 13 residues. V gave up 2 bases and J gave up 0 bases, with 5 bases separating them. Germline V gene data show CDR1 as KGHSH and CDR2 as LQKENI. The CDR3 spells CASSPDTSYEQYF. CDR3 in DNA: TGTGCCAGCTCACCAGACACCTCCTACGAGCAGTACTTC. Full variable domain (remainder filled in from reference TRBV18 and TRBJ2-7): NAGVMQNPRHLVRRRGQEARLRCSPMKGHSHVYWYRQLPEEGLKFMVYLQKENIIDESGMPKERFSAEFPKEGPSILRIQQVVRGDSAAYFCASSPDTSYEQYFGPGTRLTVT.

Remarks on this clone: Sequence at one end of the junction differs from germline and may be a read error. The rearrangement joins TRBV11-3 to TRBJ2-6, with D possibly matching TRBD1 (5 bases). In germline, CDR1 is SGHNT, CDR2 YENEEA. The CDR3 has 15 amino acids. CDR3 region: CASSGQGSGANGLTF. DNA of the CDR3: TGTGCCAGCAGCGGGCAGGGCTCTGGGGCCAACGGCCTGACTTTC.

The chain combines TRBV19 with TRBJ1-6; D gene unclear. V was shortened by 6 bases and J by 9 bases, with 9 bases between the two germline ends. The CDR3 has 12 amino acids. CDR1 LNHDA and CDR2 SQIVND come from the germline V gene (reference sequence). CDR3 sequence reads: CASRDFSSPLHF. The CDR3 DNA reads TGTGCCAGTAGGGACTTTAGTTCACCCCTCCACTTT.

The V gene is TRBV7-6, the J gene TRBJ2-7, with a possible D match to TRBD2 (6 bases). There are 15 residues in the CDR3. Germline loops: CDR1 SGHVS, CDR2 FNYEAQ. V was clipped by 0 bases and J by 3 bases, with 12 bases between them. CDR3 region: CASSLAGGTSYEQYF. CDR3 DNA sequence: TGTGCCAGCAGCTTAGCGGGGGGTACTAGCTACGAGCAGTACTTC.

This clone is a singleton in its sample. The chain has TRBV15 and TRBJ2-5; a weak D match, TRBD1 (6 bases). The CDR3 is 15 amino acids. The V and J ends lost 5 bases and 1 base respectively, with 14 bases between them. Germline CDR1 LNHNV, CDR2 YYDKDF (reference sequence). The CDR3 DNA reads as TGTGCCACCAGCGGTTACAACAGGGTCCAAGAGACCCAGTACTTC. Translation gives CATSGYNRVQETQYF. Based on the CDR3 plus reference TRBV15 and TRBJ2-5, the full variable domain is DAMVIQNPRYQVTQFGKPVTLSCSQTLNHNVMYWYQQKSSQAPKLLFHYYDKDFNNEADTPDNFQSRRPNTSFCFLDIRSPGLGDTAMYLCATSGYNRVQETQYFGPGTRLLVL.

With regard to this clone: One end of the junction is discordant with germline, which a read error may explain. The chain recombines TRBV6-1 with TRBJ2-5; 8 bases map to TRBD1. The CDR3 spans 13 residues. Germline loops: CDR1 MNHNS, CDR2 SASEGT. The CDR3 coding sequence is TGTGCCAGCAGTGTATGGGACAGGCCCCTGGAGGACTTC. Its translation: CASSVWDRPLEDF.

The chain is built from TRBV4-1 and TRBJ2-3, with 11 nucleotides matching TRBD1. Unmatched junction bases numbered 4, after V lost 4 bases and J lost 1 base. There are 16 residues in the CDR3. CDR1 is MGHRA, CDR2 YSYEKL, per germline. CDR3 residues: CASSRLDRGRTDTQYF. CDR3 coding DNA: TGCGCCAGCAGCCGCCTGGACAGGGGGCGCACAGATACGCAGTATTTT.

This chain joins TRBV7-6 and TRBJ2-6; D possibly corresponds to TRBD1 (6 bases). Trimming pared 5 bases from V and 0 bases from J, leaving 14 bases between. The CDR3 runs to 17 residues. Germline values: CDR1 SGHVS, CDR2 FNYEAQ. The CDR3 nucleotides are TGTGCCAGCAGCCCCGGACAGATAAGCTCTGGGGCCAACGTCCTGACTTTC. It translates to CASSPGQISSGANVLTF.

CDR3 region: CASSQVRNGELFF. The CDR3 DNA sequence: TGTGCCAGCAGCCAAGTCAGGAACGGGGAGCTGTTTTTT. The chain links TRBV14 to TRBJ2-2; D is unresolved. This CDR3 is 13 amino acids long. V was pared by 1 base and J by 7 bases, with 7 bases between. Germline assignment: CDR1 SGHDN and CDR2 FVKESK.

On this clone itself: Its ends do not fully match the called genes, so a read error is possible. This sequence joins TRBV5-5 and TRBJ2-3, with D maybe TRBD2 (5 bases). CDR1 SGHKS and CDR2 YYEKEE come from the germline V gene (reference sequence). This CDR3 spans 12 amino acids. This chain's CDR3 is CGAGASTDTQYF. DNA for the CDR3: TGCGGCGCGGGTGCTAGCACAGATACGCAGTATTTT.

The V and J genes are TRBV7-9 and TRBJ2-7; perhaps TRBD2 as D (6 bases). V lost 3 bases to trimming and J lost 5 bases, with 17 bases between them. The CDR3 totals 15 residues. Germline V CDR1 and CDR2: SEHNR, FQNEAQ (reference sequence). CDR3 DNA sequence: TGTGCCAGCAGCTTGCGGAAGGGGACTTACCACGAGCAGTACTTC. Encoded protein: CASSLRKGTYHEQYF.

This clone was seen a few times. The chain recombines TRBV2 with TRBJ2-7; tentatively, D is TRBD2 (7 bases). This CDR3 has 14 amino acids. Trimming shortened V by 11 bases and J by 5 bases, and 22 bases separated the two germline ends. Germline V lookup: CDR1 SNHLY, CDR2 FYNNEI. The CDR3 coding sequence is TGTGCCCGAGGCGGGGGCTCAAGAATCCACGAGCAGTACTTC. It encodes CARGGGSRIHEQYF.

The CDR3 DNA is TGTGCCAGCAGTGATCGGCGGGTTAGGAACACTGAAGCTTTCTTT. This sequence encodes CASSDRRVRNTEAFF. The chain combines TRBV28 with TRBJ1-1, with D uncertain. The V end lost 5 bases, the J end lost 1 base, and 14 bases lay between the germline ends. Germline V CDR1 and CDR2: MDHEN, SYDVKM. The CDR3 has 15 amino acids.

This clone was seen more than once but under ten times. The chain joins TRBV2 to TRBJ2-1; D perhaps matches TRBD2 (5 bases). Trimming cost V 1 base and J 12 bases, with 22 bases left between them. CDR1 and CDR2 from the germline V gene are SNHLY and FYNNEI. The CDR3 covers 16 residues. The CDR3 spells CASSEGTPSVPRGQFF. The CDR3 region has the DNA TGTGCCAGCAGTGAAGGGACCCCTAGTGTCCCCCGGGGGCAGTTCTTC.

V gene TRBV2 combines with J gene TRBJ2-1; TRBD1 aligns across 9 bases. Losses at the gene ends were 6 bases for V and 4 bases for J; bases not matched to a gene: 4. CDR3 length: 14 residues. Germline CDR1 is SNHLY and CDR2 is FYNNEI. The CDR3 DNA reads as TGTGCCAGCAGGAGGGACAGGGCGTACAATGAGCAGTTCTTC. This translates into CASRRDRAYNEQFF.

This clone came up a few times. The CDR3 sequence is CAIGTGSTDTQYF. The CDR3, as DNA: TGTGCCATCGGCACGGGGAGCACAGATACGCAGTATTTT. V is TRBV10-3 and J is TRBJ2-3; D perhaps matches TRBD2 (5 bases). V lost 8 bases, J lost 0 bases, and 9 bases lay in between. Germline V gives CDR1 ENHRY, CDR2 SYGVKD. There are 13 residues in the CDR3.

The chain uses TRBV11-2 and TRBJ2-7; TRBD2 aligns across 12 bases. The CDR3 is made up of 16 amino acids. CDR1 is SGHAT, CDR2 FQNNGV, per germline. After removal of 2 bases from V and 6 bases from J, the junction contained 8 bases not matched to a gene. The CDR3 sequence is CASSLQRLAGVGEQYF. In DNA form, the CDR3 reads TGTGCCAGCAGCTTACAGCGACTAGCGGGAGTCGGCGAGCAGTACTTC.

The chain couples TRBV27 to TRBJ1-6, with TRBD1 identical over 8 bases. Trimming at V came to 0 bases and at J to 1 base, leaving 5 bases not matched to a gene. CDR3 length: 18 residues. Germline CDR1 is MNHEY and CDR2 is SMNVEV (reference sequence). CDR3 amino acids: CASSLSRGRRSYNSPLHF. DNA of the CDR3: TGTGCCAGCAGTTTATCCAGGGGGCGTCGGTCCTATAATTCACCCCTCCACTTT.

This clone was picked up one time. The gene calls are TRBV6-6 and TRBJ1-1; D unresolved. Per the germline V gene, CDR1 is MNHNY and CDR2 is SVGAGI (reference sequence). CDR3 length: 14 residues. Trimming took 0 bases from V and 1 from J, leaving 6 bases between them. The DNA for the CDR3 is TGTGCCAGCAGTTACTCGGGCGAGAACACTGAAGCTTTCTTT. Residues: CASSYSGENTEAFF.